Detailed here is one TCR beta chain. Its matching antigen is unknown. The source of the sample is a study of T cells in Graves' hyperthyroidism and ophthalmopathy. The overall study: The initial diagnosis was the point when peripheral blood was collected, ahead of any treatment.

Whole-study findings and limits: Researchers found most expanded thyroid clonotypes above 0.001 in blood as well.

Patients aged 18 to 65 had newly diagnosed hyperthyroidism of under 2 months' duration. The authors took PBMCs from 8 to 10 ml fresh peripheral blood. Germline V gene data show CDR1 as LGHDT and CDR2 as YNNKEL (reference sequence). This CDR3 region has 18 residues. V lost 4 bases, J lost 6 bases, and 15 bases stayed unmatched. RNA transcripts yielded amplified TCR beta CDR3 regions. TCR CDR3 underwent first-round RT-PCR with the HTBI primer set. In TCRdb, the multiplex PCR reads were re-called with MiXCR into one record per CDR3 protein. The sample carries hundreds of thousands of distinct CDR3 sequences, around 15% recorded once.

The chain combines TRBV3-1 with TRBJ2-2; 9 nucleotides line up with TRBD2. The TCR originated in a woman between 18 and 29 years old with Graves' hyperthyroidism. Sequencing used blood. CDR3 in DNA: TGTGCCAGCAGCCTCGACAGGGTTGGCGGGAGGGCCCCCGGGGAGCTGTTTTTT. Amino acids: CASSLDRVGGRAPGELFF.